This is a list of T cell receptor beta chains from one sample in a study of spatial heterogeneity in lung cancer. TCRdb fed the 5' RACE reads into MiXCR, producing one record per CDR3 protein. The sample comprises about 92,000 distinct CDR3 sequences, over 9.5% of which are singletons, and about 40% rests with the top ten. This material consisted of PBMCs, taken at surgery. These receptors were obtained from a male donor with early-stage non-small cell lung cancer. CDR3s include the opening cysteine and the closing phenylalanine or tryptophan. Each record gives: clone size, V gene, J gene, D gene, CDR3 DNA, CDR3 protein. D genes are given only for firm matches. The size of a clone is reported for some rows only, either as once, few or many, or as a class for expanded clones.

>few|TRBV10-3|TRBJ2-7|TRBD1
TGTGCCATCAGCCCCGGGACAGGGGTGGGGTACGAGCAGTACTTC
CAISPGTGVGYEQYF
>few|TRBV4-3|TRBJ2-5|TRBD1
TGCGCCAGCAGGGCCGGGACAGGGCCCCAAGAGACCCAGTACTTC
CASRAGTGPQETQYF
>NA|TRBV5-4|TRBJ1-2|NA
TGTGCCAGCAGCTTGGTCATGGGGGTACAAAGCTATGGCTACACCTTC
CASSLVMGVQSYGYTF
>few|TRBV27|TRBJ2-1|TRBD1
TGTGCCAGCAGTTTAATTGGACAGGGGGCTGGGAATGAGCAGTTCTTC
CASSLIGQGAGNEQFF
>many|TRBV7-2|TRBJ1-2|TRBD1
TGTGCCAGCAGCTTAGGCGGGACAGGGGCCACAAGCTATGGCTACACCTTC
CASSLGGTGATSYGYTF
>NA|TRBV20-1|TRBJ1-1|NA
TGCAGTGCTAGCAACGGTTTGAACACTGAAGCTTTCTTT
CSASNGLNTEAFF
>few|TRBV20-1|TRBJ2-3|NA
TGCAGTGCTAGAATTCAGGGGACAGATACGCAGTATTTT
CSARIQGTDTQYF
>NA|TRBV5-5|TRBJ2-5|NA
TGTGCCAGCAGCCTTGCCCCGGGACAGGGCCATTGGCGGGAGGAAGAGACCCAGTACTTC
CASSLAPGQGHWREEETQYF
>few|TRBV30|TRBJ2-7|TRBD2
TGTGCCTGGGACGGTCGCGGGGGCGAGCAGTACTTC
CAWDGRGGEQYF
>NA|TRBV4-1|TRBJ2-7|NA
TGCGCCAGCAGCCAAAACAGGGTCTACGAGCAGTACTTC
CASSQNRVYEQYF
>few|TRBV9|TRBJ2-2|NA
TGTGCCAGCAGCTCCCGACTCCTTGCCGGGGAGCTGTTTTTT
CASSSRLLAGELFF
>few|TRBV7-8|TRBJ1-3|NA
TGTGCCAGCAGCTTAGTACAGGGCTCTGGAAACACCATATATTTT
CASSLVQGSGNTIYF
>NA|TRBV10-3|TRBJ1-1|NA
TGTGCCATCAGTGAGTCGACGGACGCTTTCTTT
CAISESTDAFF
>many|TRBV7-9|TRBJ2-1|TRBD2
TGTGCCAGCAGCCCGGGACTAGCGATTGATGAGCAGTTCTTC
CASSPGLAIDEQFF
>few|TRBV5-4|TRBJ2-3|NA
TGTGCCGTTGCCCCGGAGGCCACGGGAGATACGCAGTATTTT
CAVAPEATGDTQYF
>few|TRBV3-1|TRBJ2-7|NA
TGTGCCAGCAGCCAAGACAGGGGACTGAACGAGCAGTACTTC
CASSQDRGLNEQYF
>NA|TRBV7-9|TRBJ2-2|TRBD2
TGTGCCAGCACCCCCCTGGGACTAGCGGCCACCGGGGAGCTGTTTTTT
CASTPLGLAATGELFF
>NA|TRBV9|TRBJ1-2|NA
TGTGCCAGCAGCGAGATAGGGGAGTATCCTATTGGCTACACCTTC
CASSEIGEYPIGYTF
>NA|TRBV5-1|TRBJ1-2|NA
TGCGCCAGCAGCTTGGCCTATTCTACTAACTATGGCTACACCTTC
CASSLAYSTNYGYTF
>many|TRBV5-4|TRBJ2-2|TRBD2
TGTGCCAGCAGCTTCCGACTAGCGCCCAACACCGGGGAGCTGTTTTTT
CASSFRLAPNTGELFF
>many|TRBV4-3|TRBJ2-7|NA
TGCGCCAGCAGCCAAGGCCGGGGCCCGGGGGAGCAGTACTTC
CASSQGRGPGEQYF
>NA|TRBV7-2|TRBJ2-3|NA
TGTGCCAGCAGACAAATGGCGGGGGCCACAGATACGCAGAATTTT
CASRQMAGATDTQNF
>few|TRBV27|TRBJ2-1|TRBD1
TGTGCCAGCATAACAGGGGGCCCCTACAATGAGCAGTTCTTC
CASITGGPYNEQFF